This TCR beta chain is from a study of blood T cell repertoires in COVID-19. Whole-study context: Spain, Italy and the United States supplied samples that represented acute and convalescent COVID-19. T cells, B-cell-depleted T cells, or PBMCs supplied cDNA or gDNA.

The CDR3 has 13 residues. Trimming pared 1 base from V and 1 base from J, leaving 7 bases between. CDR1 SQVTM and CDR2 ANQGSEA come from the germline V gene. Original handling: Amplification of reference gene primers was used by the study to estimate nucleated cell counts. Profiling relied on immunoSEQ multiplex PCR, and the TCRdb table lists in-frame clones only, not all of them. Clone size and V and J calls were adopted from that table, with D and trimming inferred from the DNA. The sample shows around 15,000 clones, roughly nine tenths of them seen only once. The sequence was collected from a man aged 80 or over with acute or convalescent COVID-19. The sequenced material came from peripheral blood. V and J are TRBV29-1 and TRBJ1-1, with D hard to call. CDR3 bases: TGCAGCGTTGAAGGGCCGGGGAACACTGAAGCTTTCTTT. Its translation: CSVEGPGNTEAFF.